The 29 T cell receptor beta chains reported below all come from one sample, sequenced in a study of Ad26.COV2.S vaccination and SARS-CoV-2 variants. Sequencing was performed with immunoSEQ multiplex PCR; in TCRdb, only in-frame clones are kept and a portion is missing. The sample shows 250,000 to 300,000 clones, around 87% of them seen only once. As for treatment: some 20 received Ad26.COV2.S at low or high dose, single or two shots; 5 received placebo; per-sample allocation not given. Sample collection was performed on day 63 after the first vaccine or placebo injection. Sequenced here: peripheral blood, sampled in a trial of Ad26.COV2.S vaccine versus placebo. The receptors derive from a person aged 18-65 years who received the Ad26.COV2.S COVID-19 vaccine or a placebo.

In DNA form, the CDR3 reads TGTGCCAGCTCAGAATTCCAAGAGACCCAGTACTTC. Translation gives CASSEFQETQYF. The J gene is TRBJ2-5, the V gene TRBV18; D uncertain. V dropped 5 bases and J dropped 1 base, with 5 bases sitting between them. This CDR3 has 12 residues. Germline V gene lookup returns CDR1 KGHSH and CDR2 LQKENI.

In DNA form, the CDR3 reads TGTGCCAGCAGCCCCGGACCCTATGGCTACACCTTC. This gives the protein CASSPGPYGYTF. The chain is built from TRBV5-6 and TRBJ1-2; the D is unclear. V lost 4 bases and J lost 4, with 8 bases in between. The CDR3 is made up of 12 amino acids. Germline V gene lookup returns CDR1 SGHDT and CDR2 YYEEEE. Drawing the rest from reference TRBV5-6 and TRBJ1-2, the complete variable domain is DAGVTQSPTHLIKTRGQQVTLRCSPKSGHDTVSWYQQALGQGPQFIFQYYEEEERQRGNFPDRFSGHQFPNYSSELNVNALLLGDSALYLCASSPGPYGYTFGSGTRLTVV.

The chain has TRBV30 and TRBJ2-5, with TRBD1 identical over 9 bases. Trimming took 3 bases from V and 4 from J; bases not matched to a gene: 9. Germline CDR1 GTSNPN, CDR2 SVGIG (reference sequence). This CDR3 region has 15 residues. The CDR3 loop reads CAWRPYRGRGETQYF. DNA for the CDR3: TGTGCCTGGAGGCCTTACAGGGGGCGCGGAGAGACCCAGTACTTC.

The gene calls are TRBV7-2 and TRBJ2-1, with TRBD2 matching 11 bases. The junction had 4 bases not matched to a gene; V was cut back by 2 bases and J by 7 bases. The germline V gene has CDR1 SGHTA and CDR2 FQGNSA. The CDR3 has 15 residues. This CDR3 is CASSLLLAGGNEQFF. The CDR3, as DNA: TGTGCCAGCAGCTTACTGTTAGCGGGAGGGAATGAGCAGTTCTTC.

The DNA for the CDR3 is TGCGCCAGCATTTCAAGCCCAAGGACAGGGGGCGAGCAGTACTTC. This sequence encodes CASISSPRTGGEQYF. J is TRBJ2-7 and V is TRBV5-1, with TRBD1 identical over 10 bases. Germline trimming cut 6 bases from V and 6 bases from J; bases unmatched to any gene: 12. CDR1 is SGHRS, CDR2 YFSETQ, per germline. This CDR3 comprises 15 residues.

V gene TRBV20-1 combines with J gene TRBJ1-2; D not certain. This CDR3 has 11 amino acids. Per germline, CDR1 DFQATT and CDR2 SNEGSKA (reference sequence). Trimming removed 7 bases at V and 5 bases at J, with 11 bases between. CDR3 loop: CSVKRFYGYTF. CDR3 sequence (DNA): TGCAGTGTTAAGAGGTTTTATGGCTACACCTTC.

This chain links TRBV7-2 with TRBJ1-5; D is uncertain. Per germline, CDR1 SGHTA and CDR2 FQGNSA. The CDR3 spans 13 residues. V was shortened by 1 base and J by 4 bases, with 5 bases between the two germline ends. The CDR3 sequence is CASSLGRNQPQHF. CDR3 in DNA: TGTGCCAGCAGCTTAGGTCGGAATCAGCCCCAGCATTTT. Filled out from reference TRBV7-2 and TRBJ1-5, the complete variable domain reads GAGVSQSPSNKVTEKGKDVELRCDPISGHTALYWYRQSLGQGLEFLIYFQGNSAPDKSGLPSDRFSAERTGGSVSTLTIQRTQQEDSAVYLCASSLGRNQPQHFGDGTRLSIL.

The V call is TRBV15, the J call TRBJ1-4, with D possibly TRBD1 on 6 matching bases. The CDR3 has 15 residues. Germline V gene sequence: CDR1 LNHNV, CDR2 YYDKDF (reference sequence). V gave up 3 bases and J gave up 4 bases, with 12 bases separating them. CDR3 residues: CATSSGGAGNEKLFF. The DNA for the CDR3 is TGTGCCACCAGCAGCGGGGGGGCGGGTAATGAAAAACTGTTTTTT. Based on the CDR3 plus reference TRBV15 and TRBJ1-4, the full variable domain is DAMVIQNPRYQVTQFGKPVTLSCSQTLNHNVMYWYQQKSSQAPKLLFHYYDKDFNNEADTPDNFQSRRPNTSFCFLDIRSPGLGDTAMYLCATSSGGAGNEKLFFGSGTQLSVL.

The chain uses TRBV5-4 and TRBJ1-1; 7 positions match TRBD1. With 0 bases clipped from V and 2 bases from J, the junction kept 13 bases outside the gene matches. Germline V gene sequence: CDR1 SGHNT, CDR2 YYREEE (reference sequence). The CDR3 is made up of 18 amino acids. DNA of the CDR3: TGTGCCAGCAGCTTGGGGACATACATCCGGGACAGTAACACTGAAGCTTTCTTT. Protein: CASSLGTYIRDSNTEAFF.

The gene calls are TRBV7-2 and TRBJ2-5; 10 bases are shared with TRBD2. J gave up 2 bases and V 2 bases, and 5 bases lay outside the gene matches. Germline-derived CDR1 and CDR2 are SGHTA and FQGNSA. The CDR3 contains 16 residues. The chain's CDR3 is CASSLRSGGDQETQYF. CDR3 nucleotide sequence: TGTGCCAGCAGCTTAAGAAGCGGGGGGGATCAAGAGACCCAGTACTTC.

V and J are TRBV15 and TRBJ2-2; D is undetermined. There are 16 residues in the CDR3. CDR1 is LNHNV, CDR2 YYDKDF, per germline (reference sequence). Trimming took 0 bases from V and 6 from J, leaving 14 bases between them. CDR3 in DNA: TGTGCCACCAGCAGAGACCCCCCGGCAGCGTCCGGGGAGCTGTTTTTT. Translating it yields CATSRDPPAASGELFF.

V usage is TRBV30 and J usage is TRBJ1-4; no clear D. CDR1 and CDR2 (germline): GTSNPN, SVGIG (reference sequence). The V end was cut by 3 bases, the J end by 8 bases, with 16 bases between. The CDR3 length is 14 residues. This chain's CDR3 is CAWRGAVTEEKLFF. The CDR3 nucleotides are TGTGCCTGGAGGGGAGCAGTCACCGAGGAAAAACTGTTTTTT.

The chain combines TRBV3-1 (or the pseudogene TRBV3-2) with TRBJ1-2; 10 positions agree with TRBD1. The length of the CDR3 is 15 residues. In germline, CDR1 is LGHDT, CDR2 YNNKEL (reference sequence). The J segment lost 6 bases and the V segment lost 0 bases, leaving 4 bases of the junction unmatched. The CDR3 sequence is CASSQDGTGDHGYTF. The CDR3 nucleotides read TGTGCCAGCAGCCAAGATGGGACAGGGGACCATGGCTACACCTTC.

The genes are TRBV4-1 and TRBJ1-1; D remains ambiguous. The germline V gene has CDR1 MGHRA and CDR2 YSYEKL. The CDR3 has 13 amino acids. V lost 1 base and J 3 bases, leaving 6 bases between the germline ends. CDR3 sequence (DNA): TGCGCCAGCAGCCAAGTTGAGGACACTGAAGCTTTCTTT. Amino acids: CASSQVEDTEAFF.

The chain links TRBV12-3 or TRBV12-4 to TRBJ1-6, with TRBD1 as a possible D gene (5 bases). Trimming removed 5 bases at V and 14 bases at J, with 13 bases between. This CDR3 comprises 12 residues. CDR3 nucleotides: TGTGCCAGCAGTGACGGGGGGATGTCCCTCCACTTT. Its protein is CASSDGGMSLHF.

A few counts support this clone. This CDR3 is CASSVDRVGNSPLHF. CDR3 DNA: TGTGCCAGCAGCGTCGACAGGGTCGGTAATTCACCCCTCCACTTT. The chain joins TRBV7-8 to TRBJ1-6; 7 bases match TRBD1. The CDR3 is 15 residues long. Trimming took 5 bases from V and 6 from J; bases not matched to a gene: 7. Germline V gene lookup returns CDR1 SGHVS and CDR2 FQNEAQ.

The V and J genes are TRBV12-3 or TRBV12-4 and TRBJ2-7; possible D gene TRBD2, 6 bases. Trimming removed 4 bases at V and 4 bases at J, with 11 bases between. This CDR3 region has 13 residues. The CDR3 DNA sequence: TGTGCCAGCAGTTGGAGGAGGGCTTACGAGCAGTACTTC. It codes for CASSWRRAYEQYF.

This chain's CDR3 is CASTAGTGVYNEQFF. The DNA of the CDR3 is TGTGCCAGCACCGCCGGGACAGGGGTCTACAATGAGCAGTTCTTC. The V gene is TRBV6-5, the J gene TRBJ2-1, with 10 bases identical to TRBD1. After removal of 7 bases from V and 3 bases from J, the junction contained 6 bases not matched to a gene. CDR1 and CDR2 from the germline V gene are MNHEY and SVGAGI. CDR3 length: 15 amino acids.

CDR3 loop: CASSSLTTETQYF. The CDR3 nucleotides read TGCGCCAGCAGCTCCCTGACTACGGAGACCCAGTACTTC. The chain links TRBV5-1 to TRBJ2-5, with a weak D call TRBD2 (5 bases). Trimming took off 3 bases at V and 5 bases at J, with 11 bases between the two ends. The CDR3 runs to 13 residues. Germline lookup yields CDR1 SGHRS and CDR2 YFSETQ.

V usage is TRBV11-2 and J usage is TRBJ2-1; D assignment may be TRBD1 or TRBD2 (7 bases each). Germline CDR1 reads SGHAT; CDR2 reads FQNNGV. CDR3 length equals 14 residues. Trimming cost V 4 bases and J 9 bases, with 16 bases left between them. The CDR3 is CASSSWEGAGEQFF. CDR3 bases: TGTGCCAGCAGCTCGTGGGAGGGGGCGGGTGAGCAGTTCTTC.

Details on this clone: Other DNA sequences in the sample encode the same CDR3. The chain employs TRBV4-3 and TRBJ1-5; the D is unclear. CDR3 length: 13 amino acids. Trimming took 0 bases from V and 4 from J, leaving 4 bases between them. Germline lookup yields CDR1 LGHNA and CDR2 YSLEER. Written as DNA, the CDR3 is TGCGCCAGCAGCCAAGATAGAAATCAGCCCCAGCATTTT. Translation: CASSQDRNQPQHF.

This sequence joins TRBV11-2 and TRBJ2-3; D not resolved. The germline CDR1 and CDR2 sequences are SGHAT and FQNNGV. The ends were cut back, 3 bases at V and 0 bases at J, with 10 bases in the middle. CDR3 size: 15 residues. The CDR3: CASSFRLTSTDTQYF. CDR3 nucleotides: TGTGCCAGCAGCTTTAGATTAACTAGCACAGATACGCAGTATTTT.

V and J are TRBV12-3 or TRBV12-4 and TRBJ1-5; 9 bases map to TRBD1. After removal of 5 bases from V and 7 bases from J, the junction contained 3 bases not matched to a gene. This CDR3 is built from 13 residues. The CDR3 nucleotides read TGTGCCAGCAGTAACAGGGGGCAGCAGCCCCAGCATTTT. Its protein is CASSNRGQQPQHF.

This chain joins TRBV19 and TRBJ2-2; D not resolved. Germline assignment: CDR1 LNHDA and CDR2 SQIVND (reference sequence). The CDR3 is 16 residues long. V was trimmed by 0 bases and J by 5 bases, leaving 13 bases between them. The CDR3 sequence is CASSIDWAGTTGELFF. The CDR3 bases are TGTGCCAGTAGTATAGATTGGGCAGGCACGACCGGGGAGCTGTTTTTT.

The chain recombines TRBV27 with TRBJ1-3, with TRBD1 matching over 7 bases. The V and J ends lost 8 bases and 8 bases, in that order; junction bases with no gene match: 21. Looked up from germline, CDR1 is MNHEY and CDR2 is SMNVEV (reference sequence). The CDR3 is 17 amino acids. The CDR3 loop reads CASAPAPGRRGSDTIYF. CDR3 sequence (DNA): TGTGCCAGCGCACCGGCCCCCGGTCGCAGGGGGTCCGACACCATATATTTT.

The rearrangement uses TRBV11-3 and TRBJ2-7, with TRBD2 identical over 10 bases. The CDR3 contains 16 residues. V shed 5 bases and J 2 bases; nucleotides not matched to a gene: 9. The germline gives CDR1 SGHNT, CDR2 YENEEA. In DNA, the CDR3 is TGTGCCAGCAGCCGGGGGGGTAGCGGGAGGACCTACGAGCAGTACTTC. This codes for CASSRGGSGRTYEQYF.

V is TRBV19 and J is TRBJ1-2; possibly TRBD1 for D (6 bases). The CDR3 is 13 amino acids. Germline CDR1 reads LNHDA; CDR2 reads SQIVND (reference sequence). V was shortened by 7 bases and J by 2 bases, with 11 bases between the two germline ends. CDR3 DNA: TGTGCCAGTATGGAGGACAGAAACTATGGCTACACCTTC. It specifies CASMEDRNYGYTF. Complete variable domain (other parts from reference TRBV19 and TRBJ1-2): DGGITQSPKYLFRKEGQNVTLSCEQNLNHDAMYWYRQDPGQGLRLIYYSQIVNDFQKGDIAEGYSVSREKKESFPLTVTSAQKNPTAFYLCASMEDRNYGYTFGSGTRLTVV.

This clone appeared a single time. The genes are TRBV6-2 or TRBV6-3 and TRBJ2-2; D remains ambiguous. Germline V gene data show CDR1 as MNHEY and CDR2 as SVGEGT. This CDR3 spans 13 amino acids. V lost 2 bases, J lost 6 bases, and 7 bases lay in between. CDR3 protein: CASSYGEAGELFF. CDR3 sequence (DNA): TGTGCCAGCAGTTACGGAGAAGCCGGGGAGCTGTTTTTT.

This rearrangement joins TRBV29-1 to TRBJ2-7, with D unresolved. The CDR3 consists of 11 residues. Trimming took 4 bases from V and 3 from J, leaving 7 bases between them. The germline V gene encodes CDR1 SQVTM and CDR2 ANQGSEA. CDR3 DNA: TGCAGCGTTGTAGCCAGCTACGAGCAGTACTTC. Amino acid sequence: CSVVASYEQYF.